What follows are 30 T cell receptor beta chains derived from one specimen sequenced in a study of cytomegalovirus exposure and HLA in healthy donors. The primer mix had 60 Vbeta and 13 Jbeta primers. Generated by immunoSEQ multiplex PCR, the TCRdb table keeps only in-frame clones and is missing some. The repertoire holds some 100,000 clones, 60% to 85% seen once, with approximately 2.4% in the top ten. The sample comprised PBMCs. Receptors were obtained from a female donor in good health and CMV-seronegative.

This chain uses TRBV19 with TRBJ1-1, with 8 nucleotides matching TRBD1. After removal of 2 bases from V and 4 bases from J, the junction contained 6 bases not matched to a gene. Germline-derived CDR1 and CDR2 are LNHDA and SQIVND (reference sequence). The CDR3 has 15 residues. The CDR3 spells CASSIRQGTGTEAFF. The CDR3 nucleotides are TGTGCCAGTAGTATAAGACAGGGGACGGGCACTGAAGCTTTCTTT.

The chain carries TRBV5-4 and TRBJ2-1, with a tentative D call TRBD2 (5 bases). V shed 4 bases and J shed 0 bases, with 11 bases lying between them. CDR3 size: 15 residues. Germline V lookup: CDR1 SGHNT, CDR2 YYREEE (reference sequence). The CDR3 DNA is TGTGCCAGCAGCGGTACGGGGAGCTCCTACAATGAGCAGTTCTTC. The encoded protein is CASSGTGSSYNEQFF.

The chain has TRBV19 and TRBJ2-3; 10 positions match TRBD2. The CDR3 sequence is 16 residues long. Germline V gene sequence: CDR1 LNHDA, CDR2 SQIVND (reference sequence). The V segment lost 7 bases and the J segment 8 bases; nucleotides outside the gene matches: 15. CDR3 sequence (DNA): TGTGCCAGTACCATGGGAGCGGGGGGGGCCCTCGGTACGCAGTATTTT. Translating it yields CASTMGAGGALGTQYF.

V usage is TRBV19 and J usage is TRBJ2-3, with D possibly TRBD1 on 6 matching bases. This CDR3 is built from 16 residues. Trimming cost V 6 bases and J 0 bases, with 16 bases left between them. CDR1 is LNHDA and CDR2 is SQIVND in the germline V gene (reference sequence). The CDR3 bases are TGTGCCAGTAGCCCCCAGGGGACGTTTAGCACAGATACGCAGTATTTT. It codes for CASSPQGTFSTDTQYF.

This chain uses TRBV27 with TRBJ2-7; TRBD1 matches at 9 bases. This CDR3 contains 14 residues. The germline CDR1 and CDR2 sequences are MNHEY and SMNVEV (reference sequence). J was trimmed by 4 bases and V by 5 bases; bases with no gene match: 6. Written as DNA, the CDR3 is TGTGCCAGCAGTGGACAGGGGACGGGGTACGAGCAGTACTTC. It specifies CASSGQGTGYEQYF.

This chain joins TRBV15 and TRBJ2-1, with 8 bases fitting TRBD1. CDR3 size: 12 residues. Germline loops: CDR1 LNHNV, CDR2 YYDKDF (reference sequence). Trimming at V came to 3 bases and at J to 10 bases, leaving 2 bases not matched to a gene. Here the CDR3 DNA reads TGTGCCACCAGCAGTCGACAGGGGGAGCAGTTCTTC. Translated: CATSSRQGEQFF.

CDR3 DNA: TGTGCCAGCAGAGAGACAGGAACCTACGAGCAGTACTTC. Protein: CASRETGTYEQYF. The chain couples TRBV27 to TRBJ2-7; D possibly corresponds to TRBD1 (6 bases). Per the germline V gene, CDR1 is MNHEY and CDR2 is SMNVEV (reference sequence). Trimming stripped 6 bases from V and 2 bases from J, with 11 bases between. The CDR3 contains 13 residues.

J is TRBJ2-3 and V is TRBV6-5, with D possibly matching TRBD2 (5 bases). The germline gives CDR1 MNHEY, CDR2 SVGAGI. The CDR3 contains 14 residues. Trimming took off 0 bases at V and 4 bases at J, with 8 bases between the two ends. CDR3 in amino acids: CASSYSAEPDTQYF. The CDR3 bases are TGTGCCAGCAGTTACTCAGCGGAGCCAGATACGCAGTATTTT.

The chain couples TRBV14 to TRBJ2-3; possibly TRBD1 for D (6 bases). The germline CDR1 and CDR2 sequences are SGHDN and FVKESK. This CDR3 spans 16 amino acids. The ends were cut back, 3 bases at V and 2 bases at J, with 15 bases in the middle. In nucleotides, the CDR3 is TGTGCCAGCAGCCACCCTATGGACAGTCTCACAGATACGCAGTATTTT. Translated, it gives CASSHPMDSLTDTQYF.

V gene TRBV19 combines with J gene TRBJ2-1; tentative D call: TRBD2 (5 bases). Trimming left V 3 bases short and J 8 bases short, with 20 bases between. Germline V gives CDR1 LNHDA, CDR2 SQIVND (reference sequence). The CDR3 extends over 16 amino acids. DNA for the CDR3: TGTGCCAGTAGTATCACGTCTAGCATCGTTTTCGATGAGCAGTTCTTC. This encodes CASSITSSIVFDEQFF.

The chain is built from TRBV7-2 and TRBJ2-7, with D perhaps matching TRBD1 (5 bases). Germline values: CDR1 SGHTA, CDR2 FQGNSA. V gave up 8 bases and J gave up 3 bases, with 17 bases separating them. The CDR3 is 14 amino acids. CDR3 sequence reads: CASATSRGNYEQYF. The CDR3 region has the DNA TGTGCCAGCGCAACTTCAAGGGGTAACTACGAGCAGTACTTC.

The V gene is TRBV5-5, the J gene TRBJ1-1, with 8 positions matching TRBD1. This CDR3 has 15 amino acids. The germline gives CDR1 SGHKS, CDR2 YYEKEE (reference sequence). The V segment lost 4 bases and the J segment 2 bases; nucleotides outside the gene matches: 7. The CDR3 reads CASSIYRGGNTEAFF. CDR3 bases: TGTGCCAGCAGCATCTACAGGGGGGGAAACACTGAAGCTTTCTTT.

Here the CDR3 DNA reads TGTGCCAGCAGCTTACGGCGAGGTGAAAAACTGTTTTTT. Protein product: CASSLRRGEKLFF. The rearrangement joins TRBV11-1 to TRBJ1-4; the D is unclear. This CDR3 has 13 amino acids. Germline CDR1 and CDR2: SGHAT and FQDESV (reference sequence). Trimming cost V 2 bases and J 7 bases, with 8 bases left between them.

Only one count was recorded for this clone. CDR3 nucleotide sequence: TGTGCCAGTAGTATAATGGCAGGGGGCCATGGCTACACCTTC. This encodes CASSIMAGGHGYTF. The rearrangement uses TRBV19 and TRBJ1-2; 8 bases map to TRBD1. The CDR3 spans 14 residues. Germline V lookup: CDR1 LNHDA, CDR2 SQIVND (reference sequence). J was trimmed by 6 bases and V by 2 bases; bases with no gene match: 5. Filled out from reference TRBV19 and TRBJ1-2, the complete variable domain reads DGGITQSPKYLFRKEGQNVTLSCEQNLNHDAMYWYRQDPGQGLRLIYYSQIVNDFQKGDIAEGYSVSREKKESFPLTVTSAQKNPTAFYLCASSIMAGGHGYTFGSGTRLTVV.

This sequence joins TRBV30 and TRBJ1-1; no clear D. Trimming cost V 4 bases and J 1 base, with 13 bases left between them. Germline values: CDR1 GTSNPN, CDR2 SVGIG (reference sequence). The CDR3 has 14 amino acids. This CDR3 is CAWTIGSPNTEAFF. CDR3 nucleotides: TGTGCCTGGACGATCGGGAGTCCGAACACTGAAGCTTTCTTT.

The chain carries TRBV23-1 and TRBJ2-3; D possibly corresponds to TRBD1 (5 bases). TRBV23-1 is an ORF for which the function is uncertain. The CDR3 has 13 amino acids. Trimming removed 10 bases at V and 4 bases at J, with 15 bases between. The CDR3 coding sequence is TGCGCCAAAGGACACCGAAGGGCAGATACGCAGTATTTT. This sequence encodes CAKGHRRADTQYF.

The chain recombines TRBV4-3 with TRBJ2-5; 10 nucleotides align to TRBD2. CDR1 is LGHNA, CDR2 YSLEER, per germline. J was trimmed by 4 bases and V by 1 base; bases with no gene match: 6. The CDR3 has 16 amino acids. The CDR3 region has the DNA TGCGCCAGCAGCCAAGGCAGCGGGGGGGCCTTAGAGACCCAGTACTTC. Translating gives CASSQGSGGALETQYF.

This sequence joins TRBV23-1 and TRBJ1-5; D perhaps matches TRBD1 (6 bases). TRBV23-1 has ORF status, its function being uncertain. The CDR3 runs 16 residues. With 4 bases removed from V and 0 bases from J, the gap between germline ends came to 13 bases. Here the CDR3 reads CASSLGTPYSNQPQHF. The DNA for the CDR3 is TGCGCCAGCAGTCTTGGGACACCATATAGCAATCAGCCCCAGCATTTT.

For the CDR3, the DNA is TGTGCCAGCAGCGTAGCCGTACAGGGGTTCAATGAGCAGTTCTTC. Amino acids: CASSVAVQGFNEQFF. This rearrangement joins TRBV9 to TRBJ2-1; the match to TRBD1 covers 7 bases. The CDR3 extends over 15 amino acids. The germline V gene has CDR1 SGDLS and CDR2 YYNGEE. Germline trimming cut 0 bases from V and 6 bases from J; bases unmatched to any gene: 6.

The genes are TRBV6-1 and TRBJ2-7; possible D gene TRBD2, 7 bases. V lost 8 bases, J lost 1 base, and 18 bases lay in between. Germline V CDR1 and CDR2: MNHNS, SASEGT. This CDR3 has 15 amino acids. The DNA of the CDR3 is TGTGCCAGCGCCAAACAGGGAGCGGGGTCCTACGAGCAGTACTTC. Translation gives CASAKQGAGSYEQYF.

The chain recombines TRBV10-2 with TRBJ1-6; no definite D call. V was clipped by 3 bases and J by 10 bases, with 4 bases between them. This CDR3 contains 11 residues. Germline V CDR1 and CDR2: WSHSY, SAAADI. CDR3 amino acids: CASSEESPLHF. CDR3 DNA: TGCGCCAGCAGTGAAGAGTCACCCCTCCACTTT.

The CDR3 loop reads CASGADRVGEQYF. The CDR3 nucleotides are TGTGCTAGTGGTGCGGACAGGGTCGGCGAGCAGTACTTC. The gene calls are TRBV12-5 and TRBJ2-7, with 8 bases matching TRBD1. Trimming at V came to 5 bases and at J to 6 bases, leaving 6 bases not matched to a gene. The CDR3 spans 13 residues. Germline V gene lookup returns CDR1 LGHNT and CDR2 FRNRAP.

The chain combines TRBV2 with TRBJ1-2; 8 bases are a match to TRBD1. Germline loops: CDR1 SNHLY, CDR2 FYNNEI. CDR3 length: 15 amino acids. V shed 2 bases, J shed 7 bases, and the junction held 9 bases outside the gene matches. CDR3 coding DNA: TGTGCCAGCAGTGAACTTGTAAGGGGACAGGTTGGCTACACCTTC. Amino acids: CASSELVRGQVGYTF.

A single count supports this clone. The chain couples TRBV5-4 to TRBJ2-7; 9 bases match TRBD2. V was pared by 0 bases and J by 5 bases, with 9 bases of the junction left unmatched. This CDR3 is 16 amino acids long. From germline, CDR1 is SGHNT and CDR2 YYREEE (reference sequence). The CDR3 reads CASSLALGGGAHEQYF. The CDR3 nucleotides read TGTGCCAGCAGCTTGGCCCTTGGCGGGGGGGCCCACGAGCAGTACTTC.

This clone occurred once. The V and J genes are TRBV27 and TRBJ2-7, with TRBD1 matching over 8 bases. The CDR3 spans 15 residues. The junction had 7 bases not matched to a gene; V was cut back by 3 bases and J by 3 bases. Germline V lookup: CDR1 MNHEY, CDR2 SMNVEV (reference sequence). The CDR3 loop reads CASSFGQGAFYEQYF. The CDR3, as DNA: TGTGCCAGCAGTTTTGGGCAGGGGGCTTTCTACGAGCAGTACTTC.

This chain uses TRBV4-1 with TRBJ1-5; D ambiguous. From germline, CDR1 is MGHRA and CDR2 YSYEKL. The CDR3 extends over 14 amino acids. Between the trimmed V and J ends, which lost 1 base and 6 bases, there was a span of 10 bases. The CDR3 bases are TGCGCCAGCAGCCAAGTGATGGCGGTTCAGCCCCAGCATTTT. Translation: CASSQVMAVQPQHF.

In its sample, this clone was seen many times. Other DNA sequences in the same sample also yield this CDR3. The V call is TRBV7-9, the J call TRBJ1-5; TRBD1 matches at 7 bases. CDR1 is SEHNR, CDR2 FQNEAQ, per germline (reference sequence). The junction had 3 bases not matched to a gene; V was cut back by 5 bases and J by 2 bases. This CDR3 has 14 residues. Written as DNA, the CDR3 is TGTGCCAGCAGCCTCGGGACAGGCAATCAGCCCCAGCATTTT. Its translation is CASSLGTGNQPQHF.

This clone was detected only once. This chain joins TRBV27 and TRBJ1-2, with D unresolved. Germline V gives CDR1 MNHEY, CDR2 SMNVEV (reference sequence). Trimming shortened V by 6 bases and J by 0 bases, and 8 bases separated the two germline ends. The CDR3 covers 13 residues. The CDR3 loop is CASRRGANYGYTF. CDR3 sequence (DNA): TGTGCCAGCAGGCGGGGTGCTAACTATGGCTACACCTTC.

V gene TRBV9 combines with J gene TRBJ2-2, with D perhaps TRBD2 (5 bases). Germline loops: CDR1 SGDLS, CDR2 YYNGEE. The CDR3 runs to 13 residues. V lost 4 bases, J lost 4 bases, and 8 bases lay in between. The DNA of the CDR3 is TGTGCCAGCAGCCCACGGGGCACCGGGGAGCTGTTTTTT. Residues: CASSPRGTGELFF.

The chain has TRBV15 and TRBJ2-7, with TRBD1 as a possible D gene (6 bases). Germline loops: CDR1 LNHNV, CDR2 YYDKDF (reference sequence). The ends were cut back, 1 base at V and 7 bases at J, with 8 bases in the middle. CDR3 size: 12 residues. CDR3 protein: CATSRGDKEQYF. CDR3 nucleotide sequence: TGTGCCACCAGCAGAGGGGACAAGGAGCAGTACTTC.